This TCR beta chain was captured by sequencing in a study of molecular identifiers for immune sequencing clone quantification. In TCRdb, the PCR reads were re-called with MiXCR into one record per CDR3 protein. The sample has tens of thousands of distinct CDR3 sequences, 24% seen once; the top ten hold around 1%. V shed 7 bases and J 3 bases; nucleotides not matched to a gene: 7. The CDR3 contains 13 residues. Germline V gene data show CDR1 as SQVTM and CDR2 as ANQGSEA. Using 10%, 30% or 50% RNA, naive CD8 libraries were derived from about 21,000 to 970,000 sorted cells. The origin of this receptor is a human donor in good health. Some libraries in this study had Jurkat cell RNA spiked in. The chain recombines TRBV29-1 with TRBJ1-1; 8 bases agree with TRBD1. The sequenced sample was naive CD8+ T cells from blood, with Jurkat cell RNA spiked in. The subset: FACS-sorted CD8+CD4-CCR7+CD45RA+ naive T cells. The CDR3 sequence: CSAKTGDYTEAFF. CDR3 sequence (DNA): TGCAGCGCTAAGACAGGGGATTACACTGAAGCTTTCTTT.